This TCR beta chain was captured by sequencing in a study of molecular identifiers for immune sequencing clone quantification. Study-level background: In the replicates, RNA derived from about 19,000 or 110,000 naive CD8 cells was divided into five parts, and four were sequenced.

This clonotype appeared a few times. Germline assignment: CDR1 MNHGY and CDR2 SVAAGI. This CDR3 has 15 amino acids. V was clipped by 6 bases and J by 2 bases; unmatched bases: 7. TCRdb recomputed calls from the PCR reads with MiXCR, one row per CDR3 protein. The sample has some 320,000 distinct CDR3 sequences, about 22% seen once. This receptor was taken from a human donor in good health. Some libraries in this study had Jurkat cell RNA spiked in. This sequence joins TRBV6-9 and TRBJ2-3, with TRBD2 identical over 8 bases. The sequencing input was naive CD8+ T cells from blood, with Jurkat cell RNA spiked in. Subset of the sample: FACS-sorted CD8+CD4-CCR7+CD45RA+ naive T cells. The CDR3, as DNA: TGTGCCAGCAGGACTACTAGCGGACACACAGATACGCAGTATTTT. Its protein is CASRTTSGHTDTQYF.